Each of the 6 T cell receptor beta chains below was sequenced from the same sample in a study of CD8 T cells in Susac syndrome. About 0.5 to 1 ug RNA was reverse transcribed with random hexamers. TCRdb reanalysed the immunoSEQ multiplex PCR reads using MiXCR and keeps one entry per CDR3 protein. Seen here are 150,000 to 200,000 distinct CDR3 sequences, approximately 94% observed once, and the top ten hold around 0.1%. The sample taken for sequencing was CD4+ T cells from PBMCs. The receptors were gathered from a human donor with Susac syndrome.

CDR3 DNA: TGCAGCGTTGTAAGGCTGGGACTAGCCTACAATGAGCAGTTCTTC. Translating it yields CSVVRLGLAYNEQFF. The chain carries TRBV29-1 and TRBJ2-1, with TRBD2 identical over 8 bases. Losses at the gene ends were 4 bases for V and 2 bases for J; bases not matched to a gene: 7. The CDR3 runs to 15 residues. Germline V lookup: CDR1 SQVTM, CDR2 ANQGSEA.

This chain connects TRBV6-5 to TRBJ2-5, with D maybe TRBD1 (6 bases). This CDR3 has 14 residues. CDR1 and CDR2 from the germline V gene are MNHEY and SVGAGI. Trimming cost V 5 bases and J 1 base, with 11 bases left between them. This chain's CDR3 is CASSGGGSQETQYF. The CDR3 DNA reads TGTGCCAGCAGTGGTGGGGGCAGCCAAGAGACCCAGTACTTC.

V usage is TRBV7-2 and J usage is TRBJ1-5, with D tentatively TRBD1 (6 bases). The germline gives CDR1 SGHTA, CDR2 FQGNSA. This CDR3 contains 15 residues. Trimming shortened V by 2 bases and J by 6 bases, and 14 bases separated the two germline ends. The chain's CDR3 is CASSLLGASSQPQHF. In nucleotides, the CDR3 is TGTGCCAGCAGCTTACTGGGGGCGTCCTCTCAGCCCCAGCATTTT.

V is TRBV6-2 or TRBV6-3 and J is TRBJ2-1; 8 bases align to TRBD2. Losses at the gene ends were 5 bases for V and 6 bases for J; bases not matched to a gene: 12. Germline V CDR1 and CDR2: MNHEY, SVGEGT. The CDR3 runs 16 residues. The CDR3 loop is CASSTLAGLAFNEQFF. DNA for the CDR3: TGTGCCAGCAGTACATTAGCGGGGTTGGCCTTCAATGAGCAGTTCTTC.

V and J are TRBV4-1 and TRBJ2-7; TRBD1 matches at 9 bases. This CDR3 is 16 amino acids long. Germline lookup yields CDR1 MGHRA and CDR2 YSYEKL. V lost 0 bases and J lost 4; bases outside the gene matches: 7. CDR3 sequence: CASSQERTGVRYEQYF. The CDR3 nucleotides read TGCGCCAGCAGCCAAGAAAGGACAGGGGTAAGGTACGAGCAGTACTTC.

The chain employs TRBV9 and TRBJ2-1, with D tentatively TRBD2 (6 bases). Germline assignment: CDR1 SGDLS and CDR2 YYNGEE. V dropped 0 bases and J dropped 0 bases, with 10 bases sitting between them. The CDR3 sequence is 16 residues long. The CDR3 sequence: CASSVASGVSYNEQFF. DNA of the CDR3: TGTGCCAGCAGCGTAGCGTCGGGGGTCTCCTACAATGAGCAGTTCTTC.